The next 20 T cell receptor beta chains were all read from a single sample in a study of cytomegalovirus exposure and HLA in healthy donors. Amplification used 60 Vbeta primers and 13 Jbeta primers. Profiling relied on immunoSEQ multiplex PCR, and the TCRdb table lists in-frame clones only, not all of them. The table lists about 150,000 clones, approximately 80% of them singletons. Sequenced input: PBMCs. The receptors were gathered from a male donor in good health and CMV-seronegative.

V is TRBV15 and J is TRBJ1-4, with a possible D match to TRBD1 (5 bases). The V gene's germline CDR1 is LNHNV and CDR2 YYDKDF (reference sequence). This CDR3 region has 14 residues. The V end lost 1 base, the J end lost 7 bases, and 10 bases lay between the germline ends. CDR3 sequence (DNA): TGTGCCACCAGCAGAGGGGGAGGGACTGAAAAACTGTTTTTT. Its translation: CATSRGGGTEKLFF.

The rearrangement uses TRBV6-6 and TRBJ2-7; D possibly corresponds to TRBD1 (6 bases). The germline gives CDR1 MNHNY, CDR2 SVGAGI (reference sequence). V lost 4 bases, J lost 6 bases, and 19 bases lay in between. The length of the CDR3 is 15 residues. CDR3 loop: CASSSRPGQSFEQYF. CDR3 sequence (DNA): TGTGCCAGCAGTTCCCGACCGGGACAAAGCTTCGAGCAGTACTTC.

This clone was seen a handful of times. The chain carries TRBV7-8 and TRBJ1-2; perhaps TRBD1 as D (5 bases). This CDR3 region has 14 residues. Trimming removed 1 base from V and 5 bases from J, with 11 bases in between. Germline V CDR1 and CDR2: SGHVS, FQNEAQ. This CDR3 reads CASSLGVGAYGYTF. As DNA, the CDR3 is TGTGCCAGCAGCTTAGGGGTAGGGGCGTATGGCTACACCTTC.

This chain connects TRBV5-1 to TRBJ2-1; 12 bases align to TRBD2. The CDR3 is made up of 15 amino acids. The germline CDR1 and CDR2 sequences are SGHRS and YFSETQ. Trimming cost V 6 bases and J 8 bases; bases outside gene matches: 9. The CDR3 reads CASKTPLAGGHEQFF. The CDR3 DNA reads as TGCGCCAGCAAGACTCCTCTAGCGGGGGGGCATGAGCAGTTCTTC. Using reference TRBV5-1 and TRBJ2-1 for the parts outside the CDR3, the full variable domain is KAGVTQTPRYLIKTRGQQVTLSCSPISGHRSVSWYQQTPGQGLQFLFEYFSETQRNKGNFPGRFSGRQFSNSRSEMNVSTLELGDSALYLCASKTPLAGGHEQFFGPGTRLTVL.

The V and J genes are TRBV5-6 and TRBJ1-1, with 9 bases fitting TRBD1. Germline V CDR1 and CDR2: SGHDT, YYEEEE. The trim removed 4 bases at V and 4 bases at J, leaving 8 bases unmatched. This CDR3 region has 15 residues. As DNA, the CDR3 is TGTGCCAGCAGCCCGATACAGGGGGCGGGCACTGAAGCTTTCTTT. Protein sequence: CASSPIQGAGTEAFF.

The chain employs TRBV28 and TRBJ1-3; D gene uncertain. The length of the CDR3 is 14 residues. The ends were cut back, 3 bases at V and 6 bases at J, with 12 bases in the middle. Germline V CDR1 and CDR2: MDHEN, SYDVKM. The CDR3 DNA follows: TGTGCCAGCAGTTTGCCCGGGGTTGAAAACACCATATATTTT. This sequence encodes CASSLPGVENTIYF.

The chain joins TRBV2 to TRBJ2-1; 7 bases map to TRBD1. The CDR3 length is 15 residues. Germline-derived CDR1 and CDR2 are SNHLY and FYNNEI. With V trimmed by 1 base and J by 4 bases, 4 bases remained unmatched. CDR3: CASSEEGARYNEQFF. The DNA for the CDR3 is TGTGCCAGCAGTGAAGAGGGGGCGAGATACAATGAGCAGTTCTTC.

CDR3 amino acids: CASSLGLAGGLYEQYF. DNA of the CDR3: TGTGCCAGCAGCTTGGGACTAGCGGGAGGCCTCTACGAGCAGTACTTC. The rearrangement joins TRBV5-5 to TRBJ2-7; the match to TRBD2 covers 13 bases. The CDR3 is 16 residues long. Unmatched junction bases numbered 3, after V lost 0 bases and J lost 3 bases. Germline V gives CDR1 SGHKS, CDR2 YYEKEE (reference sequence).

This chain uses TRBV4-1 with TRBJ1-1; D not resolved. V was shortened by 3 bases and J by 5 bases, with 7 bases between the two germline ends. Germline CDR1 is MGHRA and CDR2 is YSYEKL. The CDR3 is 12 residues long. CDR3 DNA: TGCGCCAGCAGCCAGGGCACGACTGAAGCTTTCTTT. This gives the protein CASSQGTTEAFF.

This clone has a single count. This chain uses TRBV29-1 with TRBJ2-7; 8 nucleotides match TRBD1. This CDR3 comprises 14 residues. The junction had 11 bases not matched to a gene; V was cut back by 7 bases and J by 3 bases. In germline, CDR1 is SQVTM, CDR2 ANQGSEA. CDR3 nucleotide sequence: TGCAGCGCAGGCCGGGACAGGATGAACTACGAGCAGTACTTC. Translated, it gives CSAGRDRMNYEQYF.

The chain couples TRBV2 to TRBJ1-5; 9 bases align to TRBD1. Germline V lookup: CDR1 SNHLY, CDR2 FYNNEI. J lost 0 bases, V lost 3 bases, and 3 bases had no gene match. The CDR3 consists of 16 residues. CDR3 sequence reads: CASSDGTGNSNQPQHF. CDR3 nucleotide sequence: TGTGCCAGCAGTGACGGGACAGGGAATAGCAATCAGCCCCAGCATTTT.

V usage is TRBV7-9 and J usage is TRBJ2-7, with TRBD1 as a possible D gene (5 bases). Trimming pared 6 bases from V and 0 bases from J, leaving 12 bases between. The CDR3 has 14 residues. From germline, CDR1 is SEHNR and CDR2 FQNEAQ (reference sequence). CDR3 sequence (DNA): TGTGCCAGCAGTCCAGTAGGGGTCTCCTACGAGCAGTACTTC. It codes for CASSPVGVSYEQYF.

The sample holds one count of this clone. The V and J genes are TRBV5-6 and TRBJ1-1; TRBD1 might be the D (6 bases). Germline V gene sequence: CDR1 SGHDT, CDR2 YYEEEE. Deletions cut 1 base from V and 4 bases from J, with 14 bases between. CDR3 length: 15 amino acids. The DNA for the CDR3 is TGTGCCAGCAGCTTGATTCGGCAGGGGACCACTGAAGCTTTCTTT. This sequence encodes CASSLIRQGTTEAFF.

V usage is TRBV7-2 and J usage is TRBJ1-5; D is unclear. The CDR3 consists of 12 residues. Germline V gene lookup returns CDR1 SGHTA and CDR2 FQGNSA. V dropped 5 bases and J dropped 4 bases, with 6 bases sitting between them. The CDR3 DNA follows: TGTGCCAGCAGCCCACAGAATCAGCCCCAGCATTTT. Translating it yields CASSPQNQPQHF.

The chain recombines TRBV28 with TRBJ2-7, with D maybe TRBD2 (6 bases). There are 12 residues in the CDR3. Germline CDR1 and CDR2: MDHEN and SYDVKM. Trimming shortened V by 2 bases and J by 7 bases, and 9 bases separated the two germline ends. The DNA for the CDR3 is TGTGCCAGCAGTTTACCCGGACTAGAGCAGTACTTC. It is translated as CASSLPGLEQYF.

V usage is TRBV10-3 and J usage is TRBJ2-5, with D unresolved. The CDR3 totals 13 residues. V gave up 2 bases and J gave up 0 bases, with 4 bases separating them. CDR1 and CDR2 from the germline V gene are ENHRY and SYGVKD. The CDR3 spells CAISELYQETQYF. For the CDR3, the DNA is TGTGCCATCAGTGAGCTGTACCAAGAGACCCAGTACTTC.

The chain has TRBV5-1 and TRBJ2-5; 7 bases line up with TRBD2. J gave up 4 bases and V 0 bases, and 6 bases lay outside the gene matches. Germline values: CDR1 SGHRS, CDR2 YFSETQ. The CDR3 has 15 residues. The CDR3 reads CASSLAGREGETQYF. The CDR3 DNA reads as TGCGCCAGCAGCTTGGCCGGCAGGGAGGGAGAGACCCAGTACTTC.

Note on this clone: One end of the junction is discordant with germline, which a read error may explain. The genes are TRBV6-5 and TRBJ1-5, with D tentatively TRBD1 (5 bases). CDR1 MNHEY and CDR2 SVGAGI come from the germline V gene. This CDR3 comprises 14 residues. CDR3 bases: TGTGCCAGCAGTTCCTGGACAAGACAATCAGCCCCAGCATTT. Its translation: CASSSWTRQSAPAF.

This chain uses TRBV28 with TRBJ1-5, with D unclear. This CDR3 is 13 amino acids long. V gave up 7 bases and J gave up 7 bases, with 14 bases separating them. Germline-derived CDR1 and CDR2 are MDHEN and SYDVKM. In DNA form, the CDR3 reads TGTGCCAGCACGGACTGGGGATGGCAGCCCCAGCATTTT. Protein sequence: CASTDWGWQPQHF. Together with reference TRBV28 and TRBJ1-5, the CDR3 gives the full variable domain: DVKVTQSSRYLVKRTGEKVFLECVQDMDHENMFWYRQDPGLGLRLIYFSYDVKMKEKGDIPEGYSVSREKKERFSLILESASTNQTSMYLCASTDWGWQPQHFGDGTRLSIL.

The chain is built from TRBV2 and TRBJ1-1; D is unclear. Germline CDR1 is SNHLY and CDR2 is FYNNEI. V lost 8 bases and J lost 4, with 17 bases in between. The length of the CDR3 is 14 residues. CDR3: CASEKEGKGTEAFF. CDR3 nucleotides: TGTGCCAGCGAAAAGGAGGGTAAGGGCACTGAAGCTTTCTTT.